This T cell receptor (beta chain) was sequenced for a study of cytomegalovirus exposure and HLA in healthy donors (dated by TCRdb to 2016 to 2017). Background on the whole study: According to an earlier analysis of 550 to 700 of the donors, about 179 million T cells yielded 90 million to 130 million unique TCR beta sequences and around 280 Gb of sequence data. An early release that covered roughly 600 HLA-typed donors contained approximately 290 gigabases of sequencing data and about 93 million unique TCR sequences. Of the roughly 400 genotyped donors, roughly 80% fell in the genetic ancestry cluster associated with self-reported Caucasian donors. The study aimed to test whether cataloging public T cell receptors could reveal signatures of past pathogen exposure. The study profiled the T cell repertoires of hundreds of subjects by immunosequencing and related them to cytomegalovirus serostatus. Along with the roughly 700-subject first cohort, a separate validation cohort of over a hundred different subjects was used. To predict cytomegalovirus infection status, the study combined high-throughput TCR immunosequencing, statistical association of individual TCRs with disease status, and machine learning. To study patterns of TCR occurrence, a later analysis re-analyzed previously published TCR beta repertoires from around 670 donors and added high-resolution HLA genotyping. Rather than using new phenotypic data, the later analysis identified candidate immune exposures from TCR beta sequences and from how often those sequences occurred across donors. An earlier analysis of 587 of the donors applied high-throughput TCR beta sequencing to assess whether each TCR beta V gene segment acted as functional or pseudogenic. Alongside the repertoire data, information on donor age, sex, ethnicity and CMV serostatus was compiled. A later genetic analysis used genome-wide SNP genotypes for 398 of the 666 donors, treating that subset as a discovery cohort. Every repertoire in the discovery cohort had been generated on one and the same sequencing platform. HLA typing included class I and class II loci at four-digit resolution. The number of typed donors differed by locus: about 629-640 for A, B, C, DRB1 and DQB1; 500 to 550 for DQA1; 606 for DPA1; and some 430 for DPB1. A handful of DR-DQ haplotypes were handled as single units for association and clustering because linkage in the cohort was strong. On average, around 230,000 unique TCR beta nucleotide sequences were sequenced per donor among some 420 genotyped donors of the cohort, with 15% to 20% of those sequences being non-productive.

Libraries were built with the immunoSEQ multiplex PCR assay. A mixture of 60 forward primers for TCR Vbeta segments and 13 reverse primers for TCR Jbeta segments was used in the multiplex PCR. The CDR3 region of rearranged TCR beta genes was amplified from genomic DNA by a multiplex PCR assay. Amplified TCR beta libraries were sequenced as 87-base-pair reads on the Illumina HiSeq System. Turning to the authors' computational methods: A later analysis tallied some 79 million unique TCR beta chains across the 600 to 700 repertoires, and approximately 12 million of those chains were shared by two or more donors. Raw reads were error-corrected and collapsed into unique sequences with a nearest-neighbor algorithm that merged closely related sequences to remove PCR and sequencing errors. V, D and J gene segments were assigned by aligning CDR3 sequences to IMGT reference sequences. For a sequence to be retained, at least a six-nucleotide match to both a V gene segment and a J gene segment was required. Rearrangements were classified as productive when the CDR3 lacked stop codons and remained in frame with V and J, and all other rearrangements were classified as non-productive. CDR3 was defined by IMGT convention, running from the second conserved V-encoded cysteine to the conserved J-encoded phenylalanine. Sequences without an unambiguous match to a single V gene segment were excluded from the earlier analysis of several hundred of the donors. In an earlier analysis of several hundred of the donors, V segments were called functional above 56.7% productive rearrangements and were called segregating when the between-donor standard deviation exceeded 5%. A statistical classification framework was built to diagnose cytomegalovirus status from the catalog of TCR beta chain sequences. In a later analysis, V and J genes were assigned by comparing TCR nucleotide sequences against IMGT/GENE-DB human TR gene sequences. In a later analysis, CDR3 sequences and most-parsimonious VDJ recombination scenarios were assigned using the TCRdist pipeline. In a later analysis, each TCR beta chain was defined by its CDR3 amino acid sequence together with its V-gene family, and reads lacking a unique V-gene family were excluded. In a later analysis, 500 to 700 highly shared, low-generation-probability nucleotide sequences were removed to address suspected cross-contamination and a sequencing artifact. A later analysis calculated a clonal expansion index for each public chain from normalized within-repertoire ranks of inferred template counts. A later analysis computed generation probabilities with a VDJ recombination model fitted to out-of-frame rearrangements, and checked the results against IGoR. In a later analysis, TCR-TCR, TCR-HLA and TCR-CMV co-occurrence was scored with hypergeometric tests, and a repertoire-size bias correction was applied to TCR pairs. False discovery rates were estimated in a later analysis by permuting HLA or CMV assignments 20 times. In a later analysis, co-occurring TCRs were grouped with DBSCAN, and TCRdist sequence similarity was added when clustering was performed within HLA-allele-positive subsets. Repertoires with fewer than 30,000 or more than 120,000 public chains, plus five repertoires with anomalous nucleotide sharing, were excluded from co-occurrence clustering. In its TCRdb copy, this immuneACCESS table keeps in-frame sequences only and misses some clones. Where compared with another copy, unresolved V genes explain less than half of these, and the others have no known cause. V and J calls plus clone size are reproduced from that table; the DNA served to infer D and trimming. This sample lists approximately 80,000 clones; about 60% were detected once. The top ten clones comprise over 12% of the sample.

Overall study outcomes, separate from this receptor: Because counts were too low, seventeen rarely observed V segments, including chromosome 9 orphons, were excluded from the earlier analysis of fewer than 650 of the donors. Assigning TCR associations to individual alleles was difficult when HLA alleles, especially DR and DQ, strongly co-occurred. In a later analysis, several top co-occurrence clusters were reported to appear linked to parvovirus B19, influenza, CMV and Epstein-Barr virus. For the cohort, immune exposure information was limited to CMV serostatus. In vitro tests confirmed that three of the cytomegalovirus-associated TCR beta chains recognize cytomegalovirus antigens. V-gene and J-gene trimming of TCR beta chains was associated with a missense DCLRE1C variant in a later genetic analysis, and the association was replicated in an independent cohort. Cytomegalovirus status was reported to be diagnosed by the classifier with high specificity and sensitivity in both the original and validation cohorts. An earlier analysis of roughly 570 of the donors showed that most TCR beta V segments appeared in productive rearrangements either about 87% or about 30% of the time, which broadly matched IMGT annotations. A later analysis associated 16,951 TCR beta sequences with specific HLA alleles at a false discovery rate of 0.05. A cluster of highly shared sequence variants was judged likely to represent a technical artifact of the sequencing pipeline. The study gave a list of 150 to 200 TCR beta chains associated with cytomegalovirus. In a later analysis, HLA-associated TCR beta chains were found to be more clonally expanded and to have lower generation probabilities than equally common non-associated chains. A further reported finding was that TCR beta sequences accurately predicted the HLA-A and HLA-B alleles for most subjects in the first cohort. In this cohort, only TCR beta chains were sequenced, and detectable features were limited by the absence of alpha or paired-chain data. Because the 87-base-pair reads could not distinguish some IMGT-functional V segments, including TRBV6-2 and TRBV6-3, those segments were excluded. In a later analysis, most CMV-associated TCR beta chains were found to appear HLA-restricted, with HLA associations seemingly driven largely by CMV exposure. It was suggested by the authors that the approach could potentially be generalized to other disease states and immunological phenotypes. Linkage disequilibrium might explain the correlated functional status among segregating V segments, but an unknown experimental factor could not be excluded. In a later genetic analysis, fewer N-insertions in productive TCRs were reported among donors in an Asian-associated ancestry cluster than the roughly 710-donor mean. Because HLA typing was missing for some donors at each locus, association tests included only the typed subset. Sequencing depth was assumed to be roughly uniform across donors in the presence/absence analyses, though that assumption may not hold. A later analysis found that TCR association rates varied across HLA loci, with DRB1 alleles showing the most associated TCRs and HLA-C alleles the fewest. Across donors, most TCR sequences were observed very rarely, whereas some public TCRs were present in many individuals.

Of note for this clone: Its recognized antigen is unknown. The sample holds no much larger clone one base away, and base qualities are not on file.

CDR1 and CDR2, per the germline V gene, are SGHAT and FQNNGV. The germline ends are 12 bases apart after V is trimmed by 1 base and J by 8 bases. The CDR3, from cysteine to phenylalanine, totals 14 residues. Only CDR3 DNA remains: 42 bases, in frame from the first base. The cohort was made up of roughly 670 healthy bone marrow donors. Cohort members were all nominally healthy when sampled, although unrecorded immune exposures were likely present. The donor was CMV seropositive and was included in the group of some 290 seropositive cohort members. A peripheral blood sample was collected from each donor, and TCR beta sequencing was performed on peripheral blood mononuclear cells. Genomic DNA extraction from the blood cell samples was performed with the Qiagen DNeasy Blood Extraction Kit.

The sequence was obtained from a woman aged 40 to 49 in good health and CMV-seropositive. The chain is encoded by TRBV11-2 joined to TRBJ2-1, with TRBD1 perhaps the D gene, on 6 matching bases. The sequenced sample was PBMCs. The DNA sequence is given as TGTGCCAGCAGCTTAGCTTACAGGGTCGATGAGCAGTTCTTC. The resulting protein is CASSLAYRVDEQFF. The full variable domain, with segments outside the CDR3 supplied by the reference TRBV11-2 and TRBJ2-1 proteins, appears as EAGVAQSPRYKIIEKRQSVAFWCNPISGHATLYWYQQILGQGPKLLIQFQNNGVVDDSQLPKDRFSAERLKGVDSTLKIQPAKLEDSAVYLCASSLAYRVDEQFFGPGTRLTVL.